Presented here are 28 T cell receptor beta chains from one specimen sequenced in a study of blood T cell repertoires in COVID-19. Produced via immunoSEQ multiplex PCR; TCRdb's table is partial and in-frame only. The sample contains about 240,000 clones, approximately 83% of which appear only once. Sequenced input: PBMCs or T cells enriched from blood (not recorded which). These receptors all come from a woman aged 40 to 55 with acute COVID-19.

The chain has TRBV11-3 and TRBJ2-5; possible D gene TRBD2, 6 bases. V lost 1 base and J 3 bases, leaving 12 bases between the germline ends. Germline lookup yields CDR1 SGHNT and CDR2 YENEEA. This CDR3 is built from 15 residues. In nucleotides, the CDR3 is TGTGCCAGCAGCTTAGTTGCTAGCGCGAAAGAGACCCAGTACTTC. As protein: CASSLVASAKETQYF. Combining the CDR3 with reference TRBV11-3 and TRBJ2-5 gives the whole variable domain EAGVVQSPRYKIIEKKQPVAFWCNPISGHNTLYWYLQNLGQGPELLIRYENEEAVDDSQLPKDRFSAERLKGVDSTLKIQPAELGDSAVYLCASSLVASAKETQYFGPGTRLLVL.

This clone occurred once. The gene calls are TRBV3-1 (or the pseudogene TRBV3-2) and TRBJ2-3, with TRBD2 matching over 11 bases. This CDR3 region has 14 residues. V trimming: 5 bases; J trimming: 5 bases; junction bases outside the gene matches: 3. Germline CDR1 and CDR2: LGHDT and YNNKEL (reference sequence). The CDR3 DNA follows: TGTGCCAGCAGCATCGGACTAGCGGGAGATACGCAGTATTTT. This gives the protein CASSIGLAGDTQYF.

The J gene is TRBJ2-1, the V gene TRBV19; 9 bases map to TRBD2. CDR1 LNHDA and CDR2 SQIVND come from the germline V gene (reference sequence). Trimming cost V 3 bases and J 6 bases; bases outside gene matches: 3. The CDR3 has 14 residues. The DNA of the CDR3 is TGTGCCAGTAGTATTAGCGGGAGTTCCAATGAGCAGTTCTTC. Translating it yields CASSISGSSNEQFF.

The chain combines TRBV11-2 with TRBJ1-3, with TRBD1 as a possible D gene (6 bases). V was clipped by 5 bases and J by 0 bases, with 14 bases between them. The CDR3 has 16 amino acids. Germline V gives CDR1 SGHAT, CDR2 FQNNGV. CDR3 sequence reads: CASSLGQTSSGNTIYF. The CDR3, as DNA: TGTGCCAGCAGCCTGGGACAAACTAGCTCTGGAAACACCATATATTTT.

V is TRBV15 and J is TRBJ1-2; no firm D call. The CDR3 is made up of 17 amino acids. V shed 0 bases and J shed 14 bases, with 28 bases lying between them. Per the germline V gene, CDR1 is LNHNV and CDR2 is YYDKDF (reference sequence). CDR3 nucleotides: TGTGCCACCAGCAGAGAAGAGGGAACTTCTCCTCTATGGCTGCCGACCTTC. Amino acid sequence: CATSREEGTSPLWLPTF.

The chain employs TRBV6-5 and TRBJ2-7, with 9 bases that match TRBD1. Germline CDR1 reads MNHEY; CDR2 reads SVGAGI. V shed 4 bases and J 4 bases; nucleotides not matched to a gene: 5. This CDR3 region has 14 residues. The CDR3 loop is CASSSDRGFYEQYF. The CDR3 DNA reads TGTGCCAGCAGTTCCGACAGGGGGTTTTACGAGCAGTACTTC.

The V and J genes are TRBV19 and TRBJ2-2, with D possibly being TRBD2 (6 bases). Trimming removed 3 bases from V and 6 bases from J, with 11 bases in between. This CDR3 contains 14 residues. Germline V CDR1 and CDR2: LNHDA, SQIVND (reference sequence). The CDR3 loop is CASSIARLAGELFF. CDR3 DNA: TGTGCCAGTAGTATCGCTAGACTAGCCGGGGAGCTGTTTTTT.

Only one count was recorded for this clone. V and J are TRBV21-1 and TRBJ2-7; TRBD2, the D gene given by the table, was not confirmed from the DNA. TRBV21-1 is deemed a pseudogene. CDR3 length: 15 residues. CDR3: CASSKGRHYSYEQYF. CDR3 DNA sequence: TGTGCCAGCAGCAAAGGTCGGCACTATTCCTACGAGCAGTACTTC.

This chain links TRBV25-1 with TRBJ2-1; 9 bases agree with TRBD2. V was clipped by 8 bases and J by 4 bases; unmatched bases: 9. CDR3 length: 15 amino acids. Germline V gene data show CDR1 as MGHDK and CDR2 as SYGVNS. The CDR3 reads CASAPASGAYNEQFF. The CDR3 bases are TGTGCCAGCGCCCCCGCTAGCGGGGCATACAATGAGCAGTTCTTC.

The chain joins TRBV4-1 to TRBJ2-3, with 7 bases aligning to TRBD2. The CDR3 runs 16 residues. Germline V gene data show CDR1 as MGHRA and CDR2 as YSYEKL. The V gene end was trimmed by 1 base and the J gene end by 6 bases; junction bases not matched to a gene: 10. CDR3 sequence (DNA): TGCGCCAGCAGCCAAGGACCTAGCGGCCAAGGGGATACGCAGTATTTT. Translation gives CASSQGPSGQGDTQYF.

This clone was recorded only once. The rearrangement uses TRBV19 and TRBJ2-1; TRBD2 matches at 8 bases. Unmatched junction bases numbered 11, after V lost 1 base and J lost 3 bases. The germline gives CDR1 LNHDA, CDR2 SQIVND (reference sequence). The CDR3 length is 18 residues. The chain's CDR3 is CASSIAVQAGVGYNEQFF. For the CDR3, the DNA is TGTGCCAGTAGTATAGCGGTGCAAGCGGGAGTGGGCTACAATGAGCAGTTCTTC.

In its sample, this clone was seen once. This sample also contains other DNA sequences that code for the same CDR3. This sequence joins TRBV9 and TRBJ2-7; the match to TRBD2 covers 10 bases. V lost 3 bases, J lost 2 bases, and 5 bases stayed unmatched. Germline CDR1 reads SGDLS; CDR2 reads YYNGEE. CDR3 length: 15 residues. CDR3 region: CASSAGTSATYEQYF. The DNA for the CDR3 is TGTGCCAGCAGCGCCGGGACTAGCGCGACCTACGAGCAGTACTTC.

A remark on this clone: This same CDR3 is encoded by further DNA sequences in the sample. V is TRBV18 and J is TRBJ2-5; no reliable D call. Germline V gene lookup returns CDR1 KGHSH and CDR2 LQKENI. The CDR3 loop spans 11 amino acids. The ends were cut back, 3 bases at V and 5 bases at J, with 4 bases in the middle. The CDR3 loop reads CASSPGETQYF. CDR3 sequence (DNA): TGTGCCAGCTCACCCGGGGAGACCCAGTACTTC.

The genes are TRBV3-1 (or the pseudogene TRBV3-2) and TRBJ2-3; no definite D call. The V end was cut by 1 base, the J end by 6 bases, with 8 bases between. Germline CDR1 reads LGHDT; CDR2 reads YNNKEL (reference sequence). The length of the CDR3 is 13 residues. The CDR3 sequence: CASSQGVSDTQYF. The CDR3 DNA is TGTGCCAGCAGCCAAGGTGTATCCGATACGCAGTATTTT.

V and J are TRBV10-3 and TRBJ1-3; no reliable D call. The CDR3 runs to 13 residues. The germline V and J ends were trimmed by 8 bases and 1 base, with 9 bases remaining between them. CDR1 is ENHRY, CDR2 SYGVKD, per germline. This chain's CDR3 is CAISGRSGNTIYF. CDR3 nucleotides: TGTGCCATCTCCGGGAGGTCTGGAAACACCATATATTTT.

This chain uses TRBV7-6 with TRBJ1-1, with 9 bases fitting TRBD1. V lost 3 bases to trimming and J lost 0 bases; unmatched junction nucleotides: 5. The CDR3 totals 16 residues. Germline CDR1 reads SGHVS; CDR2 reads FNYEAQ. This CDR3 reads CASSLGTGSMNTEAFF. As DNA, the CDR3 is TGTGCCAGCAGCTTGGGGACAGGGAGCATGAACACTGAAGCTTTCTTT.

This chain uses TRBV6-4 with TRBJ2-2; TRBD2 aligns across 9 bases. Germline V gene sequence: CDR1 MRHNA, CDR2 SNTAGT. The CDR3 is 14 amino acids. The trim removed 6 bases at V and 5 bases at J, leaving 4 bases unmatched. CDR3 loop: CASRPAGGTGELFF. The CDR3, as DNA: TGTGCCAGCAGGCCAGCGGGAGGTACCGGGGAGCTGTTTTTT.

The chain carries TRBV15 and TRBJ2-2; D call uncertain. V was trimmed by 1 base and J by 1 base, leaving 10 bases between them. Looked up from germline, CDR1 is LNHNV and CDR2 is YYDKDF (reference sequence). This CDR3 is 16 amino acids long. CDR3 amino acids: CATSRVSRRNTGELFF. The CDR3 nucleotides are TGTGCCACCAGCAGAGTGTCGCGGCGGAACACCGGGGAGCTGTTTTTT. Complete variable domain (other parts from reference TRBV15 and TRBJ2-2): DAMVIQNPRYQVTQFGKPVTLSCSQTLNHNVMYWYQQKSSQAPKLLFHYYDKDFNNEADTPDNFQSRRPNTSFCFLDIRSPGLGDTAMYLCATSRVSRRNTGELFFGEGSRLTVL.

The chain is built from TRBV5-1 and TRBJ2-3; 10 bases are shared with TRBD1. The CDR3 length is 16 residues. Trimming cost V 4 bases and J 4 bases; bases outside gene matches: 9. The germline gives CDR1 SGHRS, CDR2 YFSETQ. As DNA, the CDR3 is TGCGCCAGCAGCGGAGGGACAGGGGATGGGGCAGATACGCAGTATTTT. Encoded protein: CASSGGTGDGADTQYF.

This chain links TRBV13 with TRBJ1-2, with a tentative D call TRBD1 (6 bases). Between the trimmed V and J ends, which lost 0 bases and 8 bases, there was a span of 10 bases. The CDR3 runs to 13 residues. Looked up from germline, CDR1 is PRHDT and CDR2 is FYEKMQ (reference sequence). CDR3 DNA sequence: TGTGCCAGCAGCTTAGGGACAGGACAGGGCTACACCTTC. Protein sequence: CASSLGTGQGYTF.

This clone was counted a single time. V gene TRBV6-1 combines with J gene TRBJ2-3, with D possibly being TRBD2 (6 bases). V shed 1 base and J shed 0 bases, with 11 bases lying between them. Germline-derived CDR1 and CDR2 are MNHNS and SASEGT. This CDR3 has 16 residues. The CDR3 loop reads CASSEVWSGSTDTQYF. As DNA, the CDR3 is TGTGCCAGCAGTGAAGTATGGAGCGGGAGCACAGATACGCAGTATTTT.

The chain links TRBV5-5 to TRBJ2-7; tentatively, D is TRBD2 (6 bases). V lost 3 bases and J lost 0, with 19 bases in between. Germline V gene data show CDR1 as SGHKS and CDR2 as YYEKEE (reference sequence). This CDR3 has 17 amino acids. The CDR3 reads CASSSTLGSGSSYEQYF. In DNA form, the CDR3 reads TGTGCCAGCAGCTCGACCTTGGGTAGCGGCAGCTCCTACGAGCAGTACTTC.

This clone has just one count. V gene TRBV14 combines with J gene TRBJ1-4, with a possible D match to TRBD1 (6 bases). The CDR3 has 14 amino acids. Germline CDR1 SGHDN, CDR2 FVKESK. The ends were cut back, 4 bases at V and 8 bases at J, with 14 bases in the middle. CDR3 nucleotide sequence: TGTGCCAGCAGCCCCCGGTACAGGGCGGAAAAACTGTTTTTT. It encodes CASSPRYRAEKLFF. The entire variable domain, with the rest obtained from reference TRBV14 and TRBJ1-4, is as follows: EAGVTQFPSHSVIEKGQTVTLRCDPISGHDNLYWYRRVMGKEIKFLLHFVKESKQDESGMPNNRFLAERTGGTYSTLKVQPAELEDSGVYFCASSPRYRAEKLFFGSGTQLSVL.

The chain employs TRBV29-1 and TRBJ2-5, with a weak D call TRBD2 (6 bases). Trimming stripped 6 bases from V and 4 bases from J, with 15 bases between. CDR3 length: 13 residues. Germline loops: CDR1 SQVTM, CDR2 ANQGSEA. DNA for the CDR3: TGCAGCGTAAGGAGGGACCTGGGAGAGACCCAGTACTTC. Its protein product is CSVRRDLGETQYF.

A single count supports this clone. This chain links TRBV2 with TRBJ1-4; no clear D gene. Trimming left V 3 bases short and J 5 bases short, with 10 bases between. Per the germline V gene, CDR1 is SNHLY and CDR2 is FYNNEI. The CDR3 contains 14 residues. As DNA, the CDR3 is TGTGCCAGCAGTGACCCCGGGAAGAATGAAAAACTGTTTTTT. Translating gives CASSDPGKNEKLFF.

The chain combines TRBV5-4 with TRBJ2-6; TRBD1 aligns across 7 bases. This CDR3 comprises 15 residues. Germline-derived CDR1 and CDR2 are SGHNT and YYREEE (reference sequence). Unmatched junction bases numbered 2, after V lost 4 bases and J lost 1 base. The CDR3 region is CASSRQGSGANVLTF. In DNA, the CDR3 is TGTGCCAGCAGCAGACAGGGTTCTGGGGCCAACGTCCTGACTTTC.

The chain has TRBV28 and TRBJ1-5; unclear D gene. Trimming removed 7 bases from V and 2 bases from J, with 15 bases in between. The germline gives CDR1 MDHEN, CDR2 SYDVKM. This CDR3 is built from 15 residues. CDR3 loop: CASKFRWLGNQPQHF. CDR3 DNA: TGTGCCAGCAAGTTTCGTTGGTTAGGCAATCAGCCCCAGCATTTT.

This clone has just one count. The rearrangement links TRBV5-1 to TRBJ2-3; a possible D gene is TRBD2 (6 bases). Trimming cost V 7 bases and J 3 bases, with 12 bases left between them. The CDR3 extends over 13 amino acids. The V gene's germline CDR1 is SGHRS and CDR2 YFSETQ. CDR3 DNA: TGCGCCAGCCGCCACGGGAGTACAGATACGCAGTATTTT. Protein sequence: CASRHGSTDTQYF.